This T cell receptor (beta chain) appears in the sequencing data of a study of CD8 T cells in ankylosing spondylitis. A quantitative 5'-RACE method, one with molecular barcodes, was used to make TCR beta libraries. TCRdb processed the 5' RACE reads anew with MiXCR; each CDR3 protein has one entry. The sample shows about 350,000 distinct CDR3 sequences, 20% to 25% of them seen only once. The CDR3 is made up of 14 amino acids. Losses at the gene ends were 2 bases for V and 3 bases for J; bases not matched to a gene: 1. From germline, CDR1 is KGHDR and CDR2 SFDVKD. The TCR comes from a male donor with ankylosing spondylitis or in good health (not recorded which). V and J are TRBV24-1 and TRBJ1-2; 8 nucleotides match TRBD1. Sequenced input: blood, either unsorted or a sorted T cell fraction (not recorded which). The CDR3 sequence is CATSDSTGDYGYTF. The CDR3 DNA sequence: TGTGCCACCAGTGATTCGACAGGGGACTATGGCTACACCTTC.